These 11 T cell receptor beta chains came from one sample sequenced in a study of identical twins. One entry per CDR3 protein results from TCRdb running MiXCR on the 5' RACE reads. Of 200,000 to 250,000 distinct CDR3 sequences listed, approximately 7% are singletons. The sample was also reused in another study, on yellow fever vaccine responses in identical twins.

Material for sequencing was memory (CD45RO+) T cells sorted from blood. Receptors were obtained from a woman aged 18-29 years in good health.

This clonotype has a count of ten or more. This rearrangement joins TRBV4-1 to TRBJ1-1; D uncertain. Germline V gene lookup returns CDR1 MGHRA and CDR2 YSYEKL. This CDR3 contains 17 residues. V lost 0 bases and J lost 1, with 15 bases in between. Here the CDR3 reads CASSQDLLSPGNTEAFF. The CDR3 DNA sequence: TGCGCCAGCAGCCAAGATCTTCTTAGCCCAGGGAACACTGAAGCTTTCTTT.

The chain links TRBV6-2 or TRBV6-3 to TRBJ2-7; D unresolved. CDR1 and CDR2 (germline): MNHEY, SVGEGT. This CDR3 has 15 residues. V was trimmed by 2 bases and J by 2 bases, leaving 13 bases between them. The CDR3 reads CASSYKLVITYEQYF. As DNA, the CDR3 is TGTGCCAGCAGTTACAAGCTAGTAATCACCTACGAGCAGTACTTC.

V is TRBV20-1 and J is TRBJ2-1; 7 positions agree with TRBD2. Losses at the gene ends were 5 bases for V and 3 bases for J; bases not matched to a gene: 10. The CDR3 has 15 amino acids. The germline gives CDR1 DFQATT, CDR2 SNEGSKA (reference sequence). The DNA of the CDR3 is TGCAGTGCTCGCGAGGCGGGACTAATCTACAATGAGCAGTTCTTC. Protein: CSAREAGLIYNEQFF.

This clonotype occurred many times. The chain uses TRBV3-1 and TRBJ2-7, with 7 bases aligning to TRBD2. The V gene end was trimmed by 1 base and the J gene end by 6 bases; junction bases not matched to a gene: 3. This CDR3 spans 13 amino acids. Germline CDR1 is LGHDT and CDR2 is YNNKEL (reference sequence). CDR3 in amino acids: CASSQGGGGEQYV. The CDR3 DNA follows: TGTGCCAGCAGCCAAGGCGGGGGAGGCGAGCAGTACGTC.

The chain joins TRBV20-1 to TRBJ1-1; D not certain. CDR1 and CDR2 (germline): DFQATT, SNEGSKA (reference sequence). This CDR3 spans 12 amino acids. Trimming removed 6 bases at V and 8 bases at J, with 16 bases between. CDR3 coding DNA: TGCAGTGCACCCTTCGGGCAGACCGAAGCTTTCTTT. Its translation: CSAPFGQTEAFF.

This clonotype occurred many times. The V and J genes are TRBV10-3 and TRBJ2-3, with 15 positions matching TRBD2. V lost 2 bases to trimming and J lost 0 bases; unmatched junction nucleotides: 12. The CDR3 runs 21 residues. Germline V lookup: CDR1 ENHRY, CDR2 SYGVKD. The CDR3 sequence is CAISEPTKGLAGGTSTDTQYF. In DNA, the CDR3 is TGTGCCATCAGTGAGCCCACGAAGGGACTAGCGGGGGGAACTAGCACAGATACGCAGTATTTT.

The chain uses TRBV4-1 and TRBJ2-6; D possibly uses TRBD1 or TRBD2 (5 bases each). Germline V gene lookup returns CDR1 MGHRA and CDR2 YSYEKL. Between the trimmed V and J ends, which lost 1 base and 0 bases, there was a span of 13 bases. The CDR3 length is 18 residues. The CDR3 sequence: CASSQVPGGTSGANVLTF. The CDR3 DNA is TGCGCCAGCAGCCAAGTTCCTGGGGGTACCTCTGGGGCCAACGTCCTGACTTTC.

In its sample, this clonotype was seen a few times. CDR3 protein: CSVRTGRTEAFF. CDR3 in DNA: TGCAGCGTGCGAACGGGACGAACTGAAGCTTTCTTT. V gene TRBV29-1 combines with J gene TRBJ1-1, with TRBD1 as a possible D gene (5 bases). V gave up 6 bases and J gave up 5 bases, with 13 bases separating them. The CDR3 runs to 12 residues. Germline CDR1 reads SQVTM; CDR2 reads ANQGSEA.

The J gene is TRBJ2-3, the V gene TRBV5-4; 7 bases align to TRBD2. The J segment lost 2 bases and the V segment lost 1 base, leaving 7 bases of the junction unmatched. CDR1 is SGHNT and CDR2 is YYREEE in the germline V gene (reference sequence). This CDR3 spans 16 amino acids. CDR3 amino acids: CASSLFSGTTTDTQYF. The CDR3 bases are TGTGCCAGCAGCTTGTTTTCGGGGACTACCACAGATACGCAGTATTTT.

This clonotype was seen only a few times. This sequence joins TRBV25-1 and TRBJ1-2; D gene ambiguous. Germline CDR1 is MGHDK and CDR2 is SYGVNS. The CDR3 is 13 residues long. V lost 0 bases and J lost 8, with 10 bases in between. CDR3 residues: CASSEYTGQGYTF. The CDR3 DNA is TGTGCCAGCAGTGAATATACCGGGCAGGGCTACACCTTC.

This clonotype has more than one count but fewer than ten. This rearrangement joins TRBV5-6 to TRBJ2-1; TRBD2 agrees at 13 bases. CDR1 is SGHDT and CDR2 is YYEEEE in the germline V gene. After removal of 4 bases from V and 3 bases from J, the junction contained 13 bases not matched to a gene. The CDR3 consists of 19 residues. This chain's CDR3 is CASSRPRTSGRQNYNEQFF. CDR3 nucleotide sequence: TGTGCCAGCAGCCGCCCGAGGACTAGCGGGAGACAAAACTACAATGAGCAGTTCTTC.